The 26 T cell receptor beta chains presented below share a single source sample, sequenced in a study of cytomegalovirus exposure and HLA in healthy donors. In the PCR, 60 Vbeta and 13 Jbeta primers were used. Profiling relied on immunoSEQ multiplex PCR, and the TCRdb table lists in-frame clones only, not all of them. The sample contains roughly 140,000 clones, roughly 72% of which appear only once. The sequenced sample was PBMCs. The receptor set was obtained from a man in his forties in good health and CMV-seronegative.

The V and J genes are TRBV28 and TRBJ2-3; 7 nucleotides line up with TRBD2. In germline, CDR1 is MDHEN, CDR2 SYDVKM. J gave up 2 bases and V 8 bases, and 10 bases lay outside the gene matches. This CDR3 is 15 amino acids long. This chain's CDR3 is CASRRGGDTTDTQYF. The CDR3 nucleotides are TGTGCCAGCCGCCGTGGGGGGGATACCACAGATACGCAGTATTTT.

V and J are TRBV6-5 and TRBJ2-1; 8 bases are a match to TRBD1. This CDR3 has 15 residues. V trimming: 2 bases; J trimming: 6 bases; junction bases outside the gene matches: 6. Looked up from germline, CDR1 is MNHEY and CDR2 is SVGAGI. Here the CDR3 reads CASSYGRTGSNEQFF. The CDR3 DNA is TGTGCCAGCAGTTACGGGCGGACAGGGAGCAATGAGCAGTTCTTC.

The chain carries TRBV18 and TRBJ1-3; possible D gene TRBD1, 5 bases. This CDR3 has 15 amino acids. CDR1 and CDR2 (germline): KGHSH, LQKENI. V was pared by 0 bases and J by 9 bases, with 15 bases between. CDR3 DNA sequence: TGTGCCAGCTCACCACCGGGCAGGGTCGGCGGCACCATATATTTT. Translation: CASSPPGRVGGTIYF. The variable domain in full, completed from reference TRBV18 and TRBJ1-3, reads NAGVMQNPRHLVRRRGQEARLRCSPMKGHSHVYWYRQLPEEGLKFMVYLQKENIIDESGMPKERFSAEFPKEGPSILRIQQVVRGDSAAYFCASSPPGRVGGTIYFGEGSWLTVV.

This clone was found a few times. The gene calls are TRBV19 and TRBJ1-5; 9 bases match TRBD1. This CDR3 is built from 19 residues. Trimming at V came to 4 bases and at J to 1 base, leaving 14 bases not matched to a gene. Germline lookup yields CDR1 LNHDA and CDR2 SQIVND (reference sequence). CDR3 sequence (DNA): TGTGCCAGTAGTACCTGGGACAGGGTAATGCCGGGGAGCAATCAGCCCCAGCATTTT. It specifies CASSTWDRVMPGSNQPQHF.

The V and J genes are TRBV2 and TRBJ2-3, with 11 bases matching TRBD2. This CDR3 comprises 16 residues. After removal of 5 bases from V and 6 bases from J, the junction contained 10 bases not matched to a gene. CDR1 is SNHLY and CDR2 is FYNNEI in the germline V gene. Here the CDR3 DNA reads TGTGCCAGCAGTCTTGGCGGTATAGCGGGGGGGGATACGCAGTATTTT. This translates into CASSLGGIAGGDTQYF.

The chain combines TRBV9 with TRBJ2-7; the match to TRBD2 covers 11 bases. CDR3 length: 15 residues. Per germline, CDR1 SGDLS and CDR2 YYNGEE. V dropped 3 bases and J dropped 0; count of bases not matched to a gene: 2. Here the CDR3 reads CASSAGLAASYEQYF. The CDR3 DNA reads as TGTGCCAGCAGCGCGGGACTAGCGGCCTCCTACGAGCAGTACTTC.

CDR3 region: CASSQQGALHEQYF. In nucleotides, the CDR3 is TGTGCCAGCAGTCAACAGGGGGCGCTTCACGAGCAGTACTTC. The chain couples TRBV27 to TRBJ2-7; 9 bases fit TRBD1. V shed 5 bases and J 5 bases; nucleotides not matched to a gene: 7. CDR1 and CDR2 from the germline V gene are MNHEY and SMNVEV (reference sequence). This CDR3 comprises 14 residues.

The chain employs TRBV18 and TRBJ2-5, with a possible D match to TRBD2 (5 bases). The V gene's germline CDR1 is KGHSH and CDR2 LQKENI. The CDR3 is 14 residues long. V lost 4 bases to trimming and J lost 3 bases, with 12 bases between them. Here the CDR3 DNA reads TGTGCCAGCTCACGTCGAGTACTAGAAGAGACCCAGTACTTC. This gives the protein CASSRRVLEETQYF.

The genes are TRBV10-3 and TRBJ2-2; D possibly corresponds to TRBD2 (6 bases). The CDR3 has 15 amino acids. The V end was cut by 10 bases, the J end by 1 base, with 16 bases between. Germline V gives CDR1 ENHRY, CDR2 SYGVKD. CDR3 DNA: TGTGCCACCGACCCGGGACTTATGAACACCGGGGAGCTGTTTTTT. Translated, it gives CATDPGLMNTGELFF.

V is TRBV19 and J is TRBJ2-7; D is possibly TRBD2 (5 bases). V was cut by 5 bases and J by 0 bases, with 20 bases left in between. CDR3 length: 17 residues. Germline loops: CDR1 LNHDA, CDR2 SQIVND (reference sequence). In nucleotides, the CDR3 is TGTGCCAGTAGTCTCGGGCCCGGGCCTGGACTCTCCTACGAGCAGTACTTC. Translated, it gives CASSLGPGPGLSYEQYF.

Regarding this clone: An end of the junction differs from the germline gene, which may be a read error. The CDR3 loop reads CASSPRTGNAEPQNF. As DNA, the CDR3 is TGTGCCAGTAGTCCTCGGACCGGGAACGCAGAGCCCCAGAATTTT. The rearrangement joins TRBV19 to TRBJ1-5, with unresolved D. This CDR3 is 15 amino acids long. Germline values: CDR1 LNHDA, CDR2 SQIVND (reference sequence).

The rearrangement uses TRBV18 and TRBJ2-1, with D perhaps matching TRBD2 (5 bases). V gave up 0 bases and J gave up 10 bases, with 13 bases separating them. CDR1 and CDR2 (germline): KGHSH, LQKENI. The length of the CDR3 is 14 residues. CDR3 in amino acids: CASSPPPMREEQFF. The CDR3 nucleotides read TGTGCCAGCTCACCACCGCCGATGAGGGAAGAGCAGTTCTTC.

This clone is a singleton in its sample. This chain links TRBV28 with TRBJ1-4, with D unclear. Trimming took 7 bases from V and 5 from J, leaving 17 bases between them. The CDR3 totals 15 residues. The germline CDR1 and CDR2 sequences are MDHEN and SYDVKM. The CDR3 region has the DNA TGTGCCAGCATTCCCCGGGAGACCGAAAATGAAAAACTGTTTTTT. It is translated as CASIPRETENEKLFF.

This clone was counted a few times. One junction end does not reproduce the germline sequence, and a read error may be involved. The chain has TRBV5-8 and TRBJ2-7, with D perhaps TRBD1 (6 bases). CDR3 size: 13 residues. The germline gives CDR1 SGHTS, CDR2 YDEGEE. The chain's CDR3 is CASRRTGSSEQYF. The CDR3 DNA sequence: TGTGCCAGCAGACGAACAGGGTCCTCCGAGCAGTACTTC.

The gene calls are TRBV4-1 and TRBJ2-7, with 10 nucleotides matching TRBD1. Germline assignment: CDR1 MGHRA and CDR2 YSYEKL. The CDR3 spans 15 residues. After removal of 4 bases from V and 2 bases from J, the junction contained 5 bases not matched to a gene. CDR3 in amino acids: CASSPTGTGAYEQYF. The CDR3 coding sequence is TGCGCCAGCAGCCCAACCGGGACAGGGGCCTACGAGCAGTACTTC.

The chain links TRBV10-3 to TRBJ2-3, with 8 nucleotides matching TRBD1. This CDR3 has 13 amino acids. J was trimmed by 1 base and V by 6 bases; bases with no gene match: 0. Germline assignment: CDR1 ENHRY and CDR2 SYGVKD. In DNA, the CDR3 is TGTGCCATCAGGGACAGGGGCACAGATACGCAGTATTTT. It translates to CAIRDRGTDTQYF.

The chain uses TRBV5-4 and TRBJ1-1; D remains unclear. Trimming left V 5 bases short and J 1 base short, with 9 bases between. CDR1 and CDR2 (germline): SGHNT, YYREEE (reference sequence). This CDR3 is 13 amino acids long. Here the CDR3 reads CASRLIENTEAFF. CDR3 DNA: TGTGCCAGCAGATTGATAGAGAACACTGAAGCTTTCTTT.

The chain carries TRBV28 and TRBJ1-1; D uncertain. V lost 5 bases and J lost 11, with 15 bases in between. The CDR3 consists of 12 residues. Germline V gene lookup returns CDR1 MDHEN and CDR2 SYDVKM. CDR3 nucleotides: TGTGCCAGCAGTCTCCAGGCCCGAAGGGCTTTCTTT. It specifies CASSLQARRAFF.

This clone was seen a handful of times. The chain couples TRBV5-5 to TRBJ1-2; unclear D gene. Per the germline V gene, CDR1 is SGHKS and CDR2 is YYEKEE (reference sequence). V was shortened by 3 bases and J by 7 bases, with 10 bases between the two germline ends. The CDR3 totals 12 residues. CDR3 sequence (DNA): TGTGCCAGCAGCTCTAGTGGAAGTGGCTACACCTTC. This encodes CASSSSGSGYTF.

The gene calls are TRBV23-1 and TRBJ1-5; D unresolved. TRBV23-1 is identified as an open reading frame with a role that is uncertain. The CDR3 covers 11 residues. Trimming took off 0 bases at V and 11 bases at J, with 5 bases between the two ends. CDR3 in amino acids: CASSQSGSQHF. CDR3 coding DNA: TGCGCCAGCAGTCAATCCGGGTCCCAGCATTTT.

The chain is built from TRBV30 and TRBJ2-3; possibly TRBD2 for D (5 bases). Deletions cut 3 bases from V and 4 bases from J, with 8 bases between. In germline, CDR1 is GTSNPN, CDR2 SVGIG (reference sequence). This CDR3 is 12 amino acids long. This chain's CDR3 is CAWSRGSDTQYF. CDR3 nucleotides: TGTGCCTGGAGCCGGGGTTCAGATACGCAGTATTTT.

This clone has more than one count but fewer than ten. V and J are TRBV7-2 and TRBJ2-7; 10 bases are shared with TRBD2. Germline trimming cut 2 bases from V and 4 bases from J; bases unmatched to any gene: 5. This CDR3 region has 15 residues. Germline CDR1 SGHTA, CDR2 FQGNSA. This chain's CDR3 is CASSLLGLAWYEQYF. The CDR3 DNA is TGTGCCAGCAGCTTACTGGGACTAGCGTGGTACGAGCAGTACTTC. The variable domain in full, with the rest retrieved from reference TRBV7-2 and TRBJ2-7, is GAGVSQSPSNKVTEKGKDVELRCDPISGHTALYWYRQSLGQGLEFLIYFQGNSAPDKSGLPSDRFSAERTGGSVSTLTIQRTQQEDSAVYLCASSLLGLAWYEQYFGPGTRLTVT.

The V gene is TRBV2, the J gene TRBJ1-5; no firm D call. Germline V gives CDR1 SNHLY, CDR2 FYNNEI. This CDR3 region has 11 residues. Trimming shortened V by 6 bases and J by 4 bases, and 4 bases separated the two germline ends. CDR3 nucleotides: TGTGCCAGCAGACTTAATCAGCCCCAGCATTTT. Its translation is CASRLNQPQHF. Variable domain in full (rest from reference TRBV2 and TRBJ1-5): EPEVTQTPSHQVTQMGQEVILRCVPISNHLYFYWYRQILGQKVEFLVSFYNNEISEKSEIFDDQFSVERPDGSNFTLKIRSTKLEDSAMYFCASRLNQPQHFGDGTRLSIL.

The table lists this clone with a few counts. The CDR3 nucleotides are TGTGCCAGCTACAACGACGACAGTGAAGCTTTCTTT. Amino acid sequence: CASYNDDSEAFF. The rearrangement links TRBV18 to TRBJ1-1; D possibly corresponds to TRBD1 (5 bases). The CDR3 consists of 12 residues. Trimming shortened V by 7 bases and J by 7 bases, and 13 bases separated the two germline ends. The V gene's germline CDR1 is KGHSH and CDR2 LQKENI.

The V and J genes are TRBV20-1 and TRBJ2-5, with a weak D call TRBD2 (6 bases). The CDR3 runs to 11 residues. Germline-derived CDR1 and CDR2 are DFQATT and SNEGSKA (reference sequence). Trimming removed 4 bases at V and 3 bases at J, with 6 bases between. Written as DNA, the CDR3 is TGCAGTGCTACGGGGGAAGAGACCCAGTACTTC. Protein: CSATGEETQYF.

This clone was counted a few times. V gene TRBV28 combines with J gene TRBJ1-4; 7 bases match TRBD1. The CDR3 runs 16 residues. V shed 5 bases and J 6 bases; nucleotides not matched to a gene: 12. Germline V gene lookup returns CDR1 MDHEN and CDR2 SYDVKM. The CDR3 sequence is CASSLPTGRVYEKLFF. CDR3 in DNA: TGTGCCAGCAGTCTCCCGACAGGGCGGGTTTATGAAAAACTGTTTTTT.